The 13 T cell receptor beta chains reported below all come from one sample, sequenced in a study of blood T cell repertoires in COVID-19 (dated by TCRdb to about 2020). Library preparation used the immunoSEQ multiplex PCR assay. Entries here come from immuneACCESS through TCRdb and include only in-frame sequences with V and J called. Some clones fail to appear in such tables; in the studies checked, an unresolved V gene covers under half of the shortfall, and the cause of the remainder is unknown. The sample table records around 140,000 clones; 85% of these occur just once. The top ten clones comprise 2% to 3% of the sample. The sequenced sample consisted of peripheral blood. The receptor set was obtained from a human donor with acute or convalescent COVID-19. The donor label of this sample is uncertain.

The V call is TRBV5-6, the J call TRBJ2-2, with 10 bases lining up with TRBD2. The germline V gene encodes CDR1 SGHDT and CDR2 YYEEEE. J gave up 1 base and V 1 base, and 10 bases lay outside the gene matches. The CDR3 extends over 19 amino acids. The CDR3 reads CASSLFSTRLAGNTGELFF. The CDR3 coding sequence is TGTGCCAGCAGCTTGTTTTCTACCAGACTAGCGGGGAACACCGGGGAGCTGTTTTTT.

The genes are TRBV4-3 and TRBJ2-5; 7 bases match TRBD1. The CDR3 contains 16 residues. V was clipped by 4 bases and J by 7 bases; unmatched bases: 15. Per the germline V gene, CDR1 is LGHNA and CDR2 is YSLEER. This CDR3 reads CASSPRGNTLGGTQYF. CDR3 in DNA: TGCGCCAGCAGCCCCAGGGGGAACACCTTAGGGGGGACCCAGTACTTC.

The CDR3 protein is CATYRDFSMGEAFF. Here the CDR3 DNA reads TGTGCCACCTACAGGGATTTCTCGATGGGTGAAGCTTTCTTT. This chain uses TRBV10-3 with TRBJ1-1; D possibly corresponds to TRBD1 (6 bases). CDR1 ENHRY and CDR2 SYGVKD come from the germline V gene. The CDR3 contains 14 residues. V dropped 10 bases and J dropped 7 bases, with 22 bases sitting between them.

This rearrangement joins TRBV14 to TRBJ2-2; maybe TRBD2 (6 bases). V gave up 8 bases and J gave up 6 bases, with 16 bases separating them. Germline assignment: CDR1 SGHDN and CDR2 FVKESK. The CDR3 is 14 residues long. Here the CDR3 reads CASSLGGVSGELFF. For the CDR3, the DNA is TGTGCCAGCTCGCTCGGGGGAGTTTCCGGGGAGCTGTTTTTT.

This chain's CDR3 is CASSPRTGTGNTIYF. CDR3 in DNA: TGTGCCAGCAGCCCTCGGACAGGGACTGGAAACACCATATATTTT. The chain uses TRBV28 and TRBJ1-3, with TRBD1 identical over 8 bases. The CDR3 runs to 15 residues. The V gene end was trimmed by 6 bases and the J gene end by 2 bases; junction bases not matched to a gene: 6. Germline CDR1 MDHEN, CDR2 SYDVKM.

This CDR3 is CATSRGVGTGDYEQYF. CDR3 coding DNA: TGTGCCACCAGCAGAGGTGTGGGGACAGGGGATTACGAGCAGTACTTC. The chain has TRBV15 and TRBJ2-7; the match to TRBD1 covers 10 bases. V dropped 1 base and J dropped 4; count of bases not matched to a gene: 7. Germline CDR1 is LNHNV and CDR2 is YYDKDF (reference sequence). This CDR3 contains 16 residues. The whole variable domain, filled in from reference TRBV15 and TRBJ2-7, reads DAMVIQNPRYQVTQFGKPVTLSCSQTLNHNVMYWYQQKSSQAPKLLFHYYDKDFNNEADTPDNFQSRRPNTSFCFLDIRSPGLGDTAMYLCATSRGVGTGDYEQYFGPGTRLTVT.

The CDR3 DNA is TGCAGTGCTAGTCCTGGGCAGGGGAAAAGGGATTGGAACACCGGGGAGCTGTTTTTT. As protein: CSASPGQGKRDWNTGELFF. The gene calls are TRBV20-1 and TRBJ2-2; TRBD1 is a possible D gene (6 bases). Per germline, CDR1 DFQATT and CDR2 SNEGSKA (reference sequence). The CDR3 runs 19 residues. Trimming shortened V by 3 bases and J by 1 base, and 24 bases separated the two germline ends.

The chain has TRBV7-9 and TRBJ2-5; D is ambiguous. Trimming left V 0 bases short and J 4 bases short, with 12 bases between. Looked up from germline, CDR1 is SEHNR and CDR2 is FQNEAQ (reference sequence). The CDR3 totals 15 residues. CDR3 coding DNA: TGTGCCAGCAGCTTAGCCGCCACAGTCTCAGAGACCCAGTACTTC. Amino acid sequence: CASSLAATVSETQYF.

This clone is large within its sample. This chain joins TRBV29-1 and TRBJ2-3, with D unresolved. The V gene lost 4 bases and the J gene lost 0 bases, with 11 bases spanning the gap. There are 14 residues in the CDR3. Germline V gene data show CDR1 as SQVTM and CDR2 as ANQGSEA. The CDR3 DNA follows: TGCAGCGTTGTGTACTACCTAAGCACAGATACGCAGTATTTT. Translation: CSVVYYLSTDTQYF.

This rearrangement joins TRBV19 to TRBJ1-2; 7 bases agree with TRBD1. Germline V gene sequence: CDR1 LNHDA, CDR2 SQIVND (reference sequence). With V trimmed by 1 base and J by 7 bases, 9 bases remained unmatched. The CDR3 length is 15 residues. The CDR3 region is CASSIGTGPLAGYTF. DNA of the CDR3: TGTGCCAGTAGTATAGGGACAGGCCCTCTCGCTGGCTACACCTTC.

This clone was counted between two and nine times. The genes are TRBV9 and TRBJ2-1; 8 bases are shared with TRBD1. Unmatched junction bases numbered 5, after V lost 3 bases and J lost 3 bases. The germline V gene has CDR1 SGDLS and CDR2 YYNGEE. The CDR3 length is 15 residues. DNA for the CDR3: TGTGCCAGCAGCGCCGGGACAGGAATCTACAATGAGCAGTTCTTC. It encodes CASSAGTGIYNEQFF.

The chain couples TRBV24-1 to TRBJ2-2, with a possible D match to TRBD1 (5 bases). Between the trimmed V and J ends, which lost 9 bases and 3 bases, there was a span of 16 bases. The CDR3 spans 15 residues. Germline V gene data show CDR1 as KGHDR and CDR2 as SFDVKD. CDR3 DNA: TGTGCCACCGAAGCAGGTGGGGCGTACACCGGGGAGCTGTTTTTT. Its translation: CATEAGGAYTGELFF.

V and J are TRBV19 and TRBJ2-2; 7 positions match TRBD2. The CDR3 is 17 residues long. Germline assignment: CDR1 LNHDA and CDR2 SQIVND (reference sequence). V dropped 6 bases and J dropped 4; count of bases not matched to a gene: 14. The CDR3, as DNA: TGTGCCAGTAGCCGGGGGAGGGTAGGAGGATCCACCGGGGAGCTGTTTTTT. This encodes CASSRGRVGGSTGELFF. Drawing the rest from reference TRBV19 and TRBJ2-2, the complete variable domain is DGGITQSPKYLFRKEGQNVTLSCEQNLNHDAMYWYRQDPGQGLRLIYYSQIVNDFQKGDIAEGYSVSREKKESFPLTVTSAQKNPTAFYLCASSRGRVGGSTGELFFGEGSRLTVL.